The entry below gives a single T cell receptor (beta chain) sequence along with its context. Its matching antigen is unknown. The CDR3 is 13 amino acids. The V and J ends lost 6 bases and 4 bases, in that order; junction bases with no gene match: 4. Per germline, CDR1 SGHAT and CDR2 FQNNGV. Amplification used 60 Vbeta primers and 13 Jbeta primers. Sequenced by immunoSEQ multiplex PCR; TCRdb stores in-frame clones only, minus some. The table has fewer than 200,000 clones, 80% to 90% seen once. These data come from a study of cytomegalovirus exposure and HLA in healthy donors. Study-level points and caveats: About 87% or about 30% of the time was how often most TCR beta V segments were productive, according to an earlier analysis. Cytomegalovirus status was reportedly diagnosed by the classifier with high specificity and sensitivity.

Sequencing was performed on PBMCs. The TCR sequence derives from a woman in her late teens or twenties in good health and CMV-seropositive. J is TRBJ1-1 and V is TRBV11-2; 8 bases map to TRBD1. In nucleotides, the CDR3 is TGTGCCAGCAGAAACACAGGGGGCACTGAAGCTTTCTTT. This translates into CASRNTGGTEAFF.